The rows below give T cell receptor beta chains drawn from one sample of a study of OX40 agonist ivuxolimab in advanced cancers. Produced via immunoSEQ multiplex PCR; TCRdb's table is partial and in-frame only. In the table there are tens of thousands of clones, around 89% of which are singletons. Sequencing used CD4+ or CD8+ T cells sorted from blood, obtained in a trial of the OX40 agonist ivuxolimab. The source of these receptors is an adult with an advanced solid tumor such as melanoma, head and neck, liver or kidney cancer. Each CDR3 is given with its conserved first and last residue. The D gene is left open where the match is weak. The size field is filled for only some rows; it gives once, few, many or a size class.

TRBJ1-4 | NA | TRBV5-4 | TRBD1 | CASSSDRGFEKLFF | TGTGCCAGCAGCTCGGACAGGGGGTTTGAAAAACTGTTTTTT
TRBJ1-5 | NA | TRBV23-1 | NA | CARISNQPQHF | TGCGCCAGGATCTCCAATCAGCCCCAGCATTTT
TRBJ2-1 | NA | TRBV28 | TRBD2 | CASRRLRLAGGSKYNEQFF | TGTGCCAGCAGAAGACTCCGACTAGCGGGCGGGTCTAAATACAATGAGCAGTTCTTC
TRBJ2-2 | NA | TRBV4-3 | NA | CASSQERASNTGELFF | TGCGCCAGCAGCCAGGAGCGGGCCTCGAACACCGGGGAGCTGTTTTTT
TRBJ2-7 | NA | TRBV15 | NA | CATSRDLQGIHASSYEQCF | TGTGCCACCAGCAGAGATCTTCAGGGTATCCACGCGAGCTCCTACGAGCAGTGCTTC
TRBJ2-1 | NA | TRBV28 | NA | CASSLGGADEQFF | TGTGCCAGCAGTTTAGGGGGGGCTGATGAGCAGTTCTTC
TRBJ2-1 | NA | TRBV4-3 | NA | CASSQDLYNEQFF | TGCGCCAGCAGCCAGGACCTTTACAATGAGCAGTTCTTC
TRBJ2-3 | once | TRBV7-3 | TRBD2 | CASSLGTSGTDTQYF | TGTGCCAGCAGCTTAGGGACTAGCGGGACAGATACGCAGTATTTT
TRBJ2-5 | NA | TRBV11-2 | TRBD2 | CASSRGGGETQYF | TGTGCCAGCAGCCGCGGGGGAGGAGAGACCCAGTACTTC
TRBJ2-2 | NA | TRBV7-8 | TRBD2 | CASSEKLATMDTGELFF | TGTGCCAGCAGCGAAAAACTAGCGACGATGGACACCGGGGAGCTGTTTTTT
TRBJ1-2 | NA | TRBV6-5 | NA | CASSYRQGNPYGYTF | TGTGCCAGCAGTTACAGGCAGGGCAACCCCTATGGCTACACCTTC
TRBJ2-1 | NA | TRBV4-2 | NA | CASSQETSSYNEQFF | TGTGCCAGCAGCCAAGAGACTAGCTCCTACAATGAGCAGTTCTTC
TRBJ1-1 | NA | TRBV27 | NA | CASSLPGVNTEAFF | TGTGCCAGCAGTTTGCCAGGGGTGAACACTGAAGCTTTCTTT